This TCR beta chain was captured in a study of Graves' ophthalmopathy and Graves' hyperthyroidism. From RNA, the CDR3 regions of TCR beta chains were amplified and sequenced. Amplification began with first-round RT-PCR using HTBI primers, then second-round multiplex PCR was performed. TCRdb re-called the multiplex PCR reads with MiXCR, one entry per CDR3 protein. This table has some 370,000 distinct CDR3 sequences, about 18% appearing once. Germline V lookup: CDR1 DFQATT, CDR2 SNEGSKA (reference sequence). The CDR3 runs 13 residues. V lost 5 bases and J lost 1, with 11 bases in between. Study-level results: In blood, most expanded thyroid clonotypes above 0.001 frequency were also detected.

Ten or more counts support this clonotype. Its antigen is still unknown. The TCR comes from an adult woman with stable Graves' hyperthyroidism. The V gene is TRBV20-1, the J gene TRBJ1-2; D remains unclear. Specimen: peripheral blood. The CDR3 nucleotides are TGCAGTGCTCAAGATAGCTTTAACTATGGCTACACCTTC. This sequence encodes CSAQDSFNYGYTF.